These 22 T cell receptor beta chains share one sample of origin, sequenced in a study of blood T cell repertoires in COVID-19. The repertoire was sequenced with immunoSEQ multiplex PCR; TCRdb's copy has only in-frame clones and lacks some. The sample carries under 300,000 clones, about 88% recorded once. What was sequenced was peripheral blood. The receptors stem from a man younger than 35 with active or convalescent COVID-19.

The rearrangement joins TRBV5-6 to TRBJ2-7; 7 bases fit TRBD1. The germline gives CDR1 SGHDT, CDR2 YYEEEE. The CDR3 has 17 residues. Trimming took 2 bases from V and 7 from J; bases not matched to a gene: 18. CDR3 residues: CASSFALSETGEDEQYF. In nucleotides, the CDR3 is TGTGCCAGCAGCTTCGCACTCTCTGAAACAGGGGAAGATGAGCAGTACTTC.

This sequence joins TRBV27 and TRBJ2-1, with D possibly TRBD2 on 6 matching bases. The CDR3 contains 13 residues. The V and J ends lost 2 bases and 8 bases respectively, with 10 bases between them. CDR1 is MNHEY and CDR2 is SMNVEV in the germline V gene (reference sequence). Written as DNA, the CDR3 is TGTGCCAGCAGTTTAGGGTTAGCGGATGAGCAGTTCTTC. Translating gives CASSLGLADEQFF.

V is TRBV9 and J is TRBJ2-5; TRBD2 is a possible D gene (7 bases). Germline V gene sequence: CDR1 SGDLS, CDR2 YYNGEE. The CDR3 loop spans 16 amino acids. Trimming stripped 0 bases from V and 5 bases from J, with 17 bases between. CDR3 in DNA: TGTGCCAGCAGCGTAGCTACGGGGGGCGAGGGGGAGACCCAGTACTTC. Translating it yields CASSVATGGEGETQYF.

This chain links TRBV6-2 or TRBV6-3 with TRBJ1-1; no definite D call. Germline V CDR1 and CDR2: MNHEY, SVGEGT. V shed 5 bases and J shed 5 bases, with 18 bases lying between them. The length of the CDR3 is 15 residues. This CDR3 reads CASSLLKGIGTEAFF. In nucleotides, the CDR3 is TGTGCCAGCAGTCTCCTCAAAGGCATCGGGACTGAAGCTTTCTTT.

This clone was detected a few times. The chain uses TRBV27 and TRBJ2-7; the match to TRBD1 covers 7 bases. The germline CDR1 and CDR2 sequences are MNHEY and SMNVEV (reference sequence). The CDR3 spans 12 residues. J lost 5 bases, V lost 6 bases, and 4 bases had no gene match. The CDR3 coding sequence is TGTGCCAGCAGGGAACAGGGGAACGAGCAGTACTTC. Its translation: CASREQGNEQYF.

The chain joins TRBV19 to TRBJ2-1; maybe TRBD2 (5 bases). CDR3 length equals 14 residues. Germline CDR1 LNHDA, CDR2 SQIVND (reference sequence). V lost 3 bases, J lost 9 bases, and 15 bases lay in between. CDR3 in amino acids: CASSMAGKSIEQFF. CDR3 DNA: TGTGCCAGTAGTATGGCCGGGAAGTCGATTGAGCAGTTCTTC.

The chain uses TRBV5-1 and TRBJ2-5, with a possible D match to TRBD1 (6 bases). The CDR3 is 15 residues long. Germline CDR1 and CDR2: SGHRS and YFSETQ. Trimming left V 3 bases short and J 3 bases short, with 15 bases between. The CDR3 is CASSSGGLGEETQYF. CDR3 DNA sequence: TGCGCCAGCAGCTCTGGGGGCTTGGGTGAAGAGACCCAGTACTTC. The whole variable domain, filled in from reference TRBV5-1 and TRBJ2-5, reads KAGVTQTPRYLIKTRGQQVTLSCSPISGHRSVSWYQQTPGQGLQFLFEYFSETQRNKGNFPGRFSGRQFSNSRSEMNVSTLELGDSALYLCASSSGGLGEETQYFGPGTRLLVL.

The chain links TRBV18 to TRBJ2-6; D is ambiguous. V lost 0 bases and J 2 bases, leaving 11 bases between the germline ends. The CDR3 spans 17 residues. Germline CDR1 is KGHSH and CDR2 is LQKENI. Here the CDR3 reads CASSPPEQMPGANVLTF. The CDR3 DNA is TGTGCCAGCTCACCACCCGAACAGATGCCTGGGGCCAACGTCCTGACTTTC.

The V gene is TRBV3-1 (or the pseudogene TRBV3-2), the J gene TRBJ2-2; 10 nucleotides line up with TRBD2. Trimming at V came to 6 bases and at J to 2 bases, leaving 12 bases not matched to a gene. The CDR3 has 18 amino acids. CDR1 and CDR2 from the germline V gene are LGHDT and YNNKEL (reference sequence). CDR3 amino acids: CASSPRLAGATNTGELFF. CDR3 coding DNA: TGTGCCAGCAGTCCTAGGCTAGCGGGGGCTACAAACACCGGGGAGCTGTTTTTT.

V gene TRBV5-4 combines with J gene TRBJ2-7; 8 bases fit TRBD2. This CDR3 is built from 18 residues. Germline assignment: CDR1 SGHNT and CDR2 YYREEE (reference sequence). With 4 bases clipped from V and 3 bases from J, the junction kept 18 bases outside the gene matches. The CDR3 sequence: CASSRLRTSIDLFYEQYF. The CDR3 DNA sequence: TGTGCCAGCAGCCGTCTAAGGACTAGCATCGATCTTTTCTACGAGCAGTACTTC. Full variable domain (rest looked up from reference TRBV5-4 and TRBJ2-7): ETGVTQSPTHLIKTRGQQVTLRCSSQSGHNTVSWYQQALGQGPQFIFQYYREEENGRGNFPPRFSGLQFPNYSSELNVNALELDDSALYLCASSRLRTSIDLFYEQYFGPGTRLTVT.

V gene TRBV7-9 combines with J gene TRBJ1-1; 7 bases fit TRBD1. The CDR3 is made up of 13 amino acids. J was trimmed by 7 bases and V by 5 bases; bases with no gene match: 7. CDR1 is SEHNR, CDR2 FQNEAQ, per germline (reference sequence). Written as DNA, the CDR3 is TGTGCCAGCAGCCTCTCGGACAGGCGTGAAGCTTTCTTT. Protein product: CASSLSDRREAFF.

The gene calls are TRBV5-5 and TRBJ2-3; 9 nucleotides match TRBD2. CDR1 SGHKS and CDR2 YYEKEE come from the germline V gene (reference sequence). This CDR3 spans 14 amino acids. V gave up 1 base and J gave up 6 bases; unmatched junction bases: 3. The CDR3 nucleotides are TGTGCCAGCAGCTTGAATAGCGGGAGTGATACGCAGTATTTT. Protein product: CASSLNSGSDTQYF.

The chain recombines TRBV9 with TRBJ2-1; D may be TRBD2 (6 bases). Deletions cut 1 base from V and 2 bases from J, with 13 bases between. The CDR3 totals 16 residues. CDR1 and CDR2 (germline): SGDLS, YYNGEE. In nucleotides, the CDR3 is TGTGCCAGCAGCGTATCAGCGGGCGGCGCCTACAATGAGCAGTTCTTC. Protein: CASSVSAGGAYNEQFF.

This clone was counted a single time. The J gene is TRBJ2-7, the V gene TRBV30; TRBD1 agrees at 8 bases. This CDR3 is 14 amino acids long. Germline loops: CDR1 GTSNPN, CDR2 SVGIG (reference sequence). The junction had 8 bases not matched to a gene; V was cut back by 3 bases and J by 4 bases. The CDR3 here is CAWRAKDRAYEQYF. The CDR3 bases are TGTGCCTGGAGGGCAAAGGACAGGGCATACGAGCAGTACTTC.

This clone was seen a few times. The chain has TRBV11-3 and TRBJ1-3; D is perhaps TRBD1 (6 bases). Germline lookup yields CDR1 SGHNT and CDR2 YENEEA. The CDR3 spans 14 residues. V lost 6 bases and J 5 bases, leaving 14 bases between the germline ends. This chain's CDR3 is CASRPGTLRNTIYF. The CDR3 DNA sequence: TGTGCCAGCAGACCCGGGACACTGAGAAACACCATATATTTT.

The V and J genes are TRBV28 and TRBJ1-3; D remains ambiguous. Trimming removed 7 bases at V and 0 bases at J, with 10 bases between. The CDR3 consists of 14 residues. CDR1 is MDHEN, CDR2 SYDVKM, per germline. In nucleotides, the CDR3 is TGTGCCAGCACCCTTTTACACTCTGGAAACACCATATATTTT. As protein: CASTLLHSGNTIYF.

The J gene is TRBJ2-3, the V gene TRBV3-1 (or the pseudogene TRBV3-2), with 10 bases aligning to TRBD2. With 5 bases clipped from V and 4 bases from J, the junction kept 6 bases outside the gene matches. In germline, CDR1 is LGHDT, CDR2 YNNKEL (reference sequence). The CDR3 runs 15 residues. The CDR3 spells CASSSLAGVPDTQYF. CDR3 bases: TGTGCCAGCAGCTCTCTAGCGGGAGTGCCAGATACGCAGTATTTT.

The chain is built from TRBV30 and TRBJ2-1, with D uncertain. The CDR3 is 12 amino acids. Between the trimmed V and J ends, which lost 2 bases and 9 bases, there was a span of 11 bases. CDR1 GTSNPN and CDR2 SVGIG come from the germline V gene (reference sequence). The CDR3 region is CAWSISSPEQFF. For the CDR3, the DNA is TGTGCCTGGAGTATCTCGTCTCCTGAGCAGTTCTTC. Using reference TRBV30 and TRBJ2-1 for the parts outside the CDR3, the full variable domain is SQTIHQWPATLVQPVGSPLSLECTVEGTSNPNLYWYRQAAGRGLQLLFYSVGIGQISSEVPQNLSASRPQDRQFILSSKKLLLSDSGFYLCAWSISSPEQFFGPGTRLTVL.

In DNA, the CDR3 is TGTGCCACCAGTGATTTGATCCCTGCGGGAGCGTTGAGCGGGGAGCTGTTTTTT. This codes for CATSDLIPAGALSGELFF. The V gene is TRBV24-1, the J gene TRBJ2-2; TRBD2 aligns across 7 bases. Germline V gives CDR1 KGHDR, CDR2 SFDVKD. The CDR3 sequence is 18 residues long. With 0 bases clipped from V and 7 bases from J, the junction kept 13 bases outside the gene matches.

The chain joins TRBV2 to TRBJ1-2, with 9 bases identical to TRBD1. CDR1 and CDR2 (germline): SNHLY, FYNNEI. V was clipped by 7 bases and J by 2 bases; unmatched bases: 8. The CDR3 covers 15 residues. This chain's CDR3 is CASTTQGALNYGYTF. The CDR3 DNA reads TGTGCCAGCACCACACAGGGGGCGCTGAACTATGGCTACACCTTC.

J is TRBJ1-6 and V is TRBV2; D remains ambiguous. Per the germline V gene, CDR1 is SNHLY and CDR2 is FYNNEI. This CDR3 has 15 amino acids. Trimming pared 3 bases from V and 9 bases from J, leaving 15 bases between. The CDR3, as DNA: TGTGCCAGCAGTGACCCGGGGAGACTGGGTTCACCCCTCCACTTT. Amino acids: CASSDPGRLGSPLHF.

The chain employs TRBV6-2 or TRBV6-3 and TRBJ2-4; 8 bases line up with TRBD1. This CDR3 has 15 amino acids. Trimming took 5 bases from V and 9 from J; bases not matched to a gene: 12. Germline CDR1 is MNHEY and CDR2 is SVGEGT. The CDR3 sequence is CASSPPTGDVGIQYF. CDR3 nucleotides: TGTGCCAGCAGTCCCCCGACAGGGGACGTCGGCATTCAGTACTTC.